What follows is one TCR beta chain and its context. No antigen is known for it. TCRdb reprocessed the reads via MiXCR and lists one record per CDR3 protein. The sample has some 160,000 distinct CDR3 sequences; about 15% are singletons. The germline V gene has CDR1 SGHTA and CDR2 FQGNSA. The trim removed 5 bases at V and 3 bases at J, leaving 8 bases unmatched. The CDR3 length is 15 residues. This sample is drawn from a study of T cell repertoires in cytomegalovirus infection. Study overall: CMV infection together with matching HLA type was indicated by public TCR beta signatures.

Study results and limitations: Summed frequency of shared TCR beta families picked out CMV carriers who also had the relevant HLA. Ex vivo responses were dominated by HLA-C-restricted CMV-specific TCR beta clonotypes.

The sequence was obtained from a human donor in good health (CMV status not recorded). Some clones in this sample may be carry-over from other donors' samples. The rearrangement links TRBV7-2 to TRBJ2-7; 9 nucleotides align to TRBD2. Sequenced input: CD8+ T cells from PBMCs. The chain's CDR3 is CASSPQTSGYYEQYF. The DNA of the CDR3 is TGTGCCAGCAGCCCCCAGACTAGCGGATACTACGAGCAGTACTTC.